The entry that follows covers one TCR beta chain sequence. Its antigen remains unidentified. Trimming shortened V by 5 bases and J by 0 bases, and 18 bases separated the two germline ends. This CDR3 comprises 18 residues. Libraries were prepared by immunoSEQ multiplex PCR; TCRdb keeps only in-frame clonotypes and omits some of them. The table records some 79,000 clones, less than 85% of them present only once. The data were taken from a study of T cell responses to AZD1222 COVID-19 vaccine. Findings of the study overall: Most donors were white British, females outnumbered males, and clonal diversity was possibly underestimated. Reportedly, nearly half of unique spike TCRs recognized epitopes outside B.1.351/B.1.1.7 mutations. The study identified only five or six AZD1222 recipients as seropositive at baseline.

Doses given second, at about 4 or about 12 weeks, were pooled. The chain links TRBV5-3 to TRBJ2-6; maybe TRBD1 (5 bases). TRBV5-3 is filed as an ORF, its function uncertain. The clonotype originates from an adult who received the AZD1222 COVID-19 vaccine. The source was peripheral blood, collected 28 days after the second AZD1222 dose. The CDR3: CARRPSRWTNSGANVLTF. The CDR3 nucleotides are TGTGCCAGAAGACCTTCTCGCTGGACAAACTCTGGGGCCAACGTCCTGACTTTC.